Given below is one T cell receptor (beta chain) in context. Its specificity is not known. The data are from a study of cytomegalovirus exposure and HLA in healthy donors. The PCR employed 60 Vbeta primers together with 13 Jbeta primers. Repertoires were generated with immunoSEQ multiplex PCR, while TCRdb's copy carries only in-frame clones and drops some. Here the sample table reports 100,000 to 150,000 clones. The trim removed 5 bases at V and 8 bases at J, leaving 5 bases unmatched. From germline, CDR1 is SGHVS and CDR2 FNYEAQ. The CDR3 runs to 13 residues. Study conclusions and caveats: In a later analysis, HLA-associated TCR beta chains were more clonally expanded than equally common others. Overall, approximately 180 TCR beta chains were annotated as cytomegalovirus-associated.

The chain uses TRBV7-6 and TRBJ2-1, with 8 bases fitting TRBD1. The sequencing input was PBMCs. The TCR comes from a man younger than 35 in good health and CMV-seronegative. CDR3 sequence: CASSTRTGHEQFF. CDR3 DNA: TGTGCCAGCAGCACCCGGACAGGGCATGAGCAGTTCTTC.